The source of this T cell receptor (beta chain) is a study of control samples from healthy donors and cancer patients. From germline, CDR1 is MNHEY and CDR2 SMNVEV (reference sequence). The CDR3 length is 14 residues. Trimming cost V 6 bases and J 4 bases, with 14 bases left between them. The protocol was immunoSEQ multiplex PCR, while the TCRdb copy is restricted to in-frame clones and leaves out a portion. The table records approximately 74,000 clones, 85% to 95% of them present only once. The specimen was blood. The chain combines TRBV27 with TRBJ2-3; the D gene is possibly TRBD2 (5 bases). The TCR sequence derives from a woman in her twenties or thirties in good health. CDR3 nucleotides: TGTGCCAGCAGCCCGGGTCGGGGTGCAGATACGCAGTATTTT. It is translated as CASSPGRGADTQYF.